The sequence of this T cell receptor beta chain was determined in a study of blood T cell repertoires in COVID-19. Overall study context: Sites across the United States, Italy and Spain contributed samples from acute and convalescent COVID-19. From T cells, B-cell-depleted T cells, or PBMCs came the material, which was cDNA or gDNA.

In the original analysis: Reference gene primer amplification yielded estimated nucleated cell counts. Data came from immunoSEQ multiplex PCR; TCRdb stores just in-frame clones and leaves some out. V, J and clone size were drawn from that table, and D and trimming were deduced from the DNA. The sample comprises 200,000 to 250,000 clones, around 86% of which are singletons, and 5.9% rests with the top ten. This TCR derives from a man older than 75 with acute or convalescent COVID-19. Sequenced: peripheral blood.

CDR3 region: CASRTGGKNTEAFF. CDR3 coding DNA: TGTGCCAGCAGGACAGGGGGCAAGAACACTGAAGCTTTCTTT. The rearrangement uses TRBV6-6 and TRBJ1-1; 10 positions agree with TRBD1. The CDR3 has 14 amino acids. Germline CDR1 MNHNY, CDR2 SVGAGI (reference sequence). Trimming took 6 bases from V and 1 from J; bases not matched to a gene: 2.